Below are 17 T cell receptor beta chains sequenced from a single sample in a study of OX40 agonist ivuxolimab in advanced cancers. TCRdb keeps only in-frame clones here, not all; method: immunoSEQ multiplex PCR. The table lists around 53,000 clones, less than 90% of them singletons. Sample: CD4+ or CD8+ T cells sorted from blood, taken in a trial of the OX40 agonist ivuxolimab. The source of these receptors is an adult with an advanced solid tumor such as melanoma, head and neck, liver or kidney cancer.

The rearrangement links TRBV4-3 to TRBJ1-2, with D possibly matching TRBD1 (5 bases). V was trimmed by 3 bases and J by 3 bases, leaving 11 bases between them. The CDR3 loop spans 14 amino acids. The germline V gene encodes CDR1 LGHNA and CDR2 YSLEER. The DNA of the CDR3 is TGCGCCAGCAGCCATACCACCAGGGACTATGGCTACACCTTC. Amino acids: CASSHTTRDYGYTF.

A single count supports this clone. The CDR3 sequence is CASSLLRGYQPQHF. The CDR3 bases are TGTGCCAGCAGCTTACTCAGGGGATATCAGCCCCAGCATTTT. The chain is built from TRBV7-2 and TRBJ1-5, with D perhaps TRBD1 (6 bases). The CDR3 runs to 14 residues. V was shortened by 2 bases and J by 5 bases, with 10 bases between the two germline ends. Per germline, CDR1 SGHTA and CDR2 FQGNSA.

The gene calls are TRBV6-1 and TRBJ2-5; 7 bases are shared with TRBD2. The V and J ends lost 7 bases and 7 bases, in that order; junction bases with no gene match: 9. This CDR3 region has 13 residues. Germline CDR1 reads MNHNS; CDR2 reads SASEGT. CDR3 residues: CASKRLATGTQYF. In DNA form, the CDR3 reads TGTGCCAGCAAGAGACTAGCAACGGGGACCCAGTACTTC.

The rearrangement uses TRBV6-4 and TRBJ2-1; 12 bases are shared with TRBD2. After removal of 3 bases from V and 7 bases from J, the junction contained 4 bases not matched to a gene. Germline CDR1 reads MRHNA; CDR2 reads SNTAGT. CDR3 length: 15 amino acids. The CDR3 sequence: CASSELAGGPNEQFF. CDR3 DNA: TGTGCCAGCAGTGAACTAGCGGGAGGTCCAAATGAGCAGTTCTTC.

The count of this clone is one. The chain joins TRBV7-2 to TRBJ2-2; perhaps TRBD1 as D (6 bases). CDR1 SGHTA and CDR2 FQGNSA come from the germline V gene. V lost 2 bases, J lost 4 bases, and 17 bases lay in between. This CDR3 region has 17 residues. Here the CDR3 DNA reads TGTGCCAGCAGCTTAAGTGCGGACAGCGCCAGCACCGGGGAGCTGTTTTTT. It encodes CASSLSADSASTGELFF.

This clone came up once. The CDR3 spells CASSPQHTRQGVDTEAFF. CDR3 bases: TGTGCCAGCAGCCCCCAACACACTCGACAGGGGGTGGACACTGAAGCTTTCTTT. The rearrangement links TRBV4-2 to TRBJ1-1; the match to TRBD1 covers 9 bases. The V segment lost 4 bases and the J segment 3 bases; nucleotides outside the gene matches: 15. The length of the CDR3 is 18 residues. The germline V gene encodes CDR1 LGHNA and CDR2 YNFKEQ.

About this clone: The same CDR3 can be traced to other DNA sequences in this sample. The rearrangement uses TRBV29-1 and TRBJ1-2; D remains unclear. CDR3 length: 14 amino acids. Trimming cost V 7 bases and J 0 bases, with 15 bases left between them. Germline assignment: CDR1 SQVTM and CDR2 ANQGSEA. The CDR3 region is CSGGSLAANYGYTF. Here the CDR3 DNA reads TGCAGCGGCGGTTCACTGGCAGCTAACTATGGCTACACCTTC.

A single count supports this clone. The chain joins TRBV5-1 to TRBJ2-7; 7 nucleotides align to TRBD1. The CDR3 is 14 amino acids. Germline V gene lookup returns CDR1 SGHRS and CDR2 YFSETQ. V lost 0 bases to trimming and J lost 6 bases; unmatched junction nucleotides: 6. The CDR3 loop reads CASSLGDSFREQYF. The CDR3 bases are TGCGCCAGCAGCTTGGGGGACAGTTTCCGCGAGCAGTACTTC.

This clone was seen once. This chain joins TRBV7-6 and TRBJ2-1, with a weak D call TRBD1 (6 bases). Germline CDR1 is SGHVS and CDR2 is FNYEAQ. The CDR3 covers 15 residues. V lost 1 base and J lost 8, with 15 bases in between. CDR3 nucleotides: TGTGCCAGCAGCTTAGACCTTACAGGGCCCGATGAGCAGTTCTTC. This translates into CASSLDLTGPDEQFF. The variable domain in full, completed from reference TRBV7-6 and TRBJ2-1, reads GAGVSQSPRYKVTKRGQDVALRCDPISGHVSLYWYRQALGQGPEFLTYFNYEAQQDKSGLPNDRFSAERPEGSISTLTIQRTEQRDSAMYRCASSLDLTGPDEQFFGPGTRLTVL.

This chain joins TRBV19 and TRBJ1-2; D gene unclear. Per germline, CDR1 LNHDA and CDR2 SQIVND (reference sequence). CDR3 size: 13 residues. V gave up 6 bases and J gave up 3 bases, with 11 bases separating them. The CDR3 spells CASSTGIDYGYTF. The CDR3 nucleotides read TGTGCCAGTAGCACGGGCATCGACTATGGCTACACCTTC.

V usage is TRBV10-3 and J usage is TRBJ2-1, with 8 bases identical to TRBD2. The CDR3 runs to 13 residues. V was clipped by 7 bases and J by 3 bases; unmatched bases: 2. Germline lookup yields CDR1 ENHRY and CDR2 SYGVKD. The CDR3 coding sequence is TGTGCCATCACTACTAGCGGCTACAATGAGCAGTTCTTC. Amino acids: CAITTSGYNEQFF.

This rearrangement joins TRBV18 to TRBJ1-4; TRBD1 agrees at 7 bases. CDR1 is KGHSH, CDR2 LQKENI, per germline. V lost 3 bases, J lost 7 bases, and 8 bases stayed unmatched. This CDR3 region has 15 residues. This CDR3 is CASSPPGGGIEKLFF. CDR3 DNA: TGTGCCAGCTCACCCCCGGGAGGGGGCATTGAAAAACTGTTTTTT.

This chain uses TRBV6-4 with TRBJ2-1; 7 nucleotides align to TRBD2. CDR1 and CDR2 (germline): MRHNA, SNTAGT. This CDR3 spans 15 amino acids. V lost 5 bases to trimming and J lost 0 bases; unmatched junction nucleotides: 4. CDR3 DNA: TGTGCCAGCAGTACCACTAGCGCCTCCTACAATGAGCAGTTCTTC. It is translated as CASSTTSASYNEQFF.

The V call is TRBV7-9, the J call TRBJ2-5; D perhaps matches TRBD1 (5 bases). Germline values: CDR1 SEHNR, CDR2 FQNEAQ (reference sequence). Trimming stripped 2 bases from V and 5 bases from J, with 12 bases between. The CDR3 contains 14 residues. The DNA for the CDR3 is TGTGCCAGCAGCTTAAGGGGAATCGGGGAGACCCAGTACTTC. Translated: CASSLRGIGETQYF.

This chain uses TRBV2 with TRBJ1-5; D is unclear. CDR1 and CDR2 from the germline V gene are SNHLY and FYNNEI. V gave up 8 bases and J gave up 3 bases, with 11 bases separating them. This CDR3 is 13 amino acids long. The CDR3 DNA reads as TGTGCCAGCCTCTACAGTTCCAATCAGCCCCAGCATTTT. It yields the protein CASLYSSNQPQHF.

The chain uses TRBV19 and TRBJ1-5; D call uncertain. Trimming left V 3 bases short and J 0 bases short, with 9 bases between. CDR1 and CDR2 from the germline V gene are LNHDA and SQIVND (reference sequence). This CDR3 spans 15 amino acids. The CDR3 is CASSIESISNQPQHF. The CDR3 coding sequence is TGTGCCAGTAGTATCGAGTCTATTAGCAATCAGCCCCAGCATTTT. Together with reference TRBV19 and TRBJ1-5, the CDR3 gives the full variable domain: DGGITQSPKYLFRKEGQNVTLSCEQNLNHDAMYWYRQDPGQGLRLIYYSQIVNDFQKGDIAEGYSVSREKKESFPLTVTSAQKNPTAFYLCASSIESISNQPQHFGDGTRLSIL.

The gene calls are TRBV7-2 and TRBJ2-1; TRBD1 is a possible D gene (6 bases). This CDR3 contains 15 residues. V gave up 5 bases and J gave up 0 bases, with 11 bases separating them. CDR1 is SGHTA and CDR2 is FQGNSA in the germline V gene. The CDR3 spells CASSPRRGSYNEQFF. In DNA, the CDR3 is TGTGCCAGCAGCCCCCGCAGGGGCTCCTACAATGAGCAGTTCTTC.